This T cell receptor (beta chain) derives from a study of blood T cell repertoires in COVID-19. Study-wide context: Whether acute or convalescent, the COVID-19 samples came from the United States, Italy and Spain. In each case, the material was cDNA or gDNA derived from T cells, B-cell-depleted T cells, or PBMCs.

Germline V CDR1 and CDR2: PRHDT, FYEKMQ (reference sequence). Trimming took 5 bases from V and 6 from J; bases not matched to a gene: 10. The CDR3 is 15 amino acids. Seattle-derived patients entered the study during active infection and were followed longitudinally. This clone was counted between two and nine times. TCRdb's copy holds only in-frame clones and misses some; the assay was immunoSEQ multiplex PCR. The table has a few hundred thousand clones, nearly 90% seen once. This receptor was obtained from a woman in her twenties or thirties with COVID-19, enrolled during active disease. The chain carries TRBV13 and TRBJ1-2; 9 positions match TRBD1. Sequenced input: peripheral blood. CDR3 bases: TGTGCCAGCAGCCGGGGGACAGGGCTTCCGGATGGCTACACCTTC. Amino acids: CASSRGTGLPDGYTF.